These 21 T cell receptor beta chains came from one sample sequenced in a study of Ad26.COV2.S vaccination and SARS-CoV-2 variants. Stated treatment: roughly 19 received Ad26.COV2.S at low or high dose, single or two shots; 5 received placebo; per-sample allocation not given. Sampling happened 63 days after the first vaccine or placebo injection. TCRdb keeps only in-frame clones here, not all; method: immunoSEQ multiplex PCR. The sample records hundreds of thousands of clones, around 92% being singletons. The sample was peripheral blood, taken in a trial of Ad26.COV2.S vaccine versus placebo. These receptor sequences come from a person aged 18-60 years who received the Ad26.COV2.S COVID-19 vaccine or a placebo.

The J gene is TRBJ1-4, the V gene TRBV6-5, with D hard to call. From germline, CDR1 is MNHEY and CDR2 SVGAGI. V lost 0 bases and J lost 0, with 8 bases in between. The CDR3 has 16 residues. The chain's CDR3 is CASSYSGSATNEKLFF. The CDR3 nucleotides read TGTGCCAGCAGTTACTCTGGGAGTGCAACTAATGAAAAACTGTTTTTT.

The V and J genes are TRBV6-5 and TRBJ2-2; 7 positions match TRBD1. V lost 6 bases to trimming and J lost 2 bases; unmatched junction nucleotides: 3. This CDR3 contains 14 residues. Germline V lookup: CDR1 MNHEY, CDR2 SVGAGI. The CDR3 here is CASSRGTNTGELFF. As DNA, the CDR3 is TGTGCCAGCAGCAGGGGGACCAACACCGGGGAGCTGTTTTTT.

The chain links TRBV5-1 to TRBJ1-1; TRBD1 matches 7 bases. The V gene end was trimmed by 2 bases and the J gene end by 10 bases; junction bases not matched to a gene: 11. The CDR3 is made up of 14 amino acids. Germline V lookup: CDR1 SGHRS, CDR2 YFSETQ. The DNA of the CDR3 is TGCGCCAGCAGCTTTGAGGGGGCGGGGATCGGAGCTTTCTTT. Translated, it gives CASSFEGAGIGAFF.

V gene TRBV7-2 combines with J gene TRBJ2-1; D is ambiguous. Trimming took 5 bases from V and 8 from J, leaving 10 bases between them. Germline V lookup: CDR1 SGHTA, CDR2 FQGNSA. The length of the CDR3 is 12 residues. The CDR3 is CASSVGGYEQFF. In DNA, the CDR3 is TGTGCCAGCAGCGTAGGCGGATATGAGCAGTTCTTC.

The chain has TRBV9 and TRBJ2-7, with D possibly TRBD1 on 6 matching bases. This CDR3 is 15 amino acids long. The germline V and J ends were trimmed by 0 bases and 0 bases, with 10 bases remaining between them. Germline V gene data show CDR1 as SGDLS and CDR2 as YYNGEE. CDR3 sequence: CASSVADRSSYEQYF. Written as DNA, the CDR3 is TGTGCCAGCAGCGTAGCTGACAGGAGCTCCTACGAGCAGTACTTC.

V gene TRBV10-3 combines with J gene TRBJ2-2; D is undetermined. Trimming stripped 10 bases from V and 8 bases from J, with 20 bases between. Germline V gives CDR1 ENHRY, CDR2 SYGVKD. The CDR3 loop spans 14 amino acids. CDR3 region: CATLPGTGNGELFF. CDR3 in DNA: TGTGCCACCCTCCCGGGTACGGGTAATGGGGAGCTGTTTTTT.

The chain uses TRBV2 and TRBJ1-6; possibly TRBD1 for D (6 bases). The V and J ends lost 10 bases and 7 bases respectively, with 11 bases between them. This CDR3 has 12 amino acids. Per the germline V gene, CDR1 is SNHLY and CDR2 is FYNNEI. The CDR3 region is CANRAGNSPLHF. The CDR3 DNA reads TGTGCCAACAGGGCGGGAAATTCACCCCTCCACTTT.

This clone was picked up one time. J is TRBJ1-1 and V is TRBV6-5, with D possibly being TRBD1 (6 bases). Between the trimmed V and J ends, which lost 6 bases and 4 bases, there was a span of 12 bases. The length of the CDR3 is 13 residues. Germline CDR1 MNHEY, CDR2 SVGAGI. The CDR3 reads CASSDPQGTEAFF. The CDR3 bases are TGTGCCAGCAGCGACCCACAGGGCACTGAAGCTTTCTTT.

DNA for the CDR3: TGTGCCTGGATGAGGACGGCGGGCCACGAGCAGTACTTC. Translating it yields CAWMRTAGHEQYF. The chain employs TRBV30 and TRBJ2-7, with D possibly being TRBD2 (5 bases). The V gene lost 4 bases and the J gene lost 5 bases, with 15 bases spanning the gap. This CDR3 has 13 residues. Germline V gene sequence: CDR1 GTSNPN, CDR2 SVGIG (reference sequence).

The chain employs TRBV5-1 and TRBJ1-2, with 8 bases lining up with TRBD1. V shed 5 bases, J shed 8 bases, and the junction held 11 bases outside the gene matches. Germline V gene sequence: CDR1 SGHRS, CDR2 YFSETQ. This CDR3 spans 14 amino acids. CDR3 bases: TGCGCCAGCAGATCCTCCGGACAGGGTCGGGGCTACACCTTC. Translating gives CASRSSGQGRGYTF.

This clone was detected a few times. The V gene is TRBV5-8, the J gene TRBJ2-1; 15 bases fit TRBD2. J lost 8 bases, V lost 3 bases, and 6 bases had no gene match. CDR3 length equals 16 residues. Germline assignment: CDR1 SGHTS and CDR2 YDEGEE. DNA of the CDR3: TGTGCCAGCAGCTCGGGACTAGCGGGAGGCGTCGATGAGCAGTTCTTC. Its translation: CASSSGLAGGVDEQFF.

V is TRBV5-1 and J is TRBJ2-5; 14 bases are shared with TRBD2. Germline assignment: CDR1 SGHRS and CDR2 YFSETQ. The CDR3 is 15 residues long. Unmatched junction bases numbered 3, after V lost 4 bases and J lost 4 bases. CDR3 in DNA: TGCGCCAGCAGCGTGACTAGCGGGAGGGCAGAGACCCAGTACTTC. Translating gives CASSVTSGRAETQYF.

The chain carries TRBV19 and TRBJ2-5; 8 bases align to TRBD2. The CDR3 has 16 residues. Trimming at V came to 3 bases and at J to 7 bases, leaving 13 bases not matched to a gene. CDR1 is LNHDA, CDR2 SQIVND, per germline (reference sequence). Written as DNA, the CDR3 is TGTGCCAGTAGTATTAGCGGGACCGGTAATTTGTGGACCCAGTACTTC. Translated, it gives CASSISGTGNLWTQYF.

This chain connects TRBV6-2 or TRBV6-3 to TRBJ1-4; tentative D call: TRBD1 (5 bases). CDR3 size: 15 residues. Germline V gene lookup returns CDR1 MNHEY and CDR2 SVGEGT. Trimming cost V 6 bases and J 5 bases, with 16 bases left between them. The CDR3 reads CASSADSLPNEKLFF. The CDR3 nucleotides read TGTGCCAGCAGCGCCGACAGCCTCCCCAATGAAAAACTGTTTTTT.

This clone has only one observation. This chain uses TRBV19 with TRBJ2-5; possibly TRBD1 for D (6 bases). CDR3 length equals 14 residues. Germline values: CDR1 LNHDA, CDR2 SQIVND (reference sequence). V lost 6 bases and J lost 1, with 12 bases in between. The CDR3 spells CASRGIGGQETQYF. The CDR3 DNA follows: TGTGCCAGTAGAGGAATAGGGGGCCAAGAGACCCAGTACTTC.

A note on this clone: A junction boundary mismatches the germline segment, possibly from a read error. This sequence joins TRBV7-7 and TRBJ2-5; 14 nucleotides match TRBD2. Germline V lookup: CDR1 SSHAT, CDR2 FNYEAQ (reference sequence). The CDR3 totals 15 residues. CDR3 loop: CASSPGLAGVETQYF. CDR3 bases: TGTGCTAGCAGCCCGGGACTAGCGGGAGTAGAGACCCAGTACTTC. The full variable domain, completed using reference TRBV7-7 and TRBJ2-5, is GAGVSQSPRYKVTKRGQDVTLRCDPISSHATLYWYQQALGQGPEFLTYFNYEAQPDKSGLPSDRFSAERPEGSISTLTIQRTEQRDSAMYRCASSPGLAGVETQYFGPGTRLLVL.

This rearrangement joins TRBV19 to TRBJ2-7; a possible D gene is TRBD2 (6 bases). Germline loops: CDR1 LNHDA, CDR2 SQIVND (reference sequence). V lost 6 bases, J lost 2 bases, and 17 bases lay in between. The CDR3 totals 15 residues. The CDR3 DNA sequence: TGTGCCAGTAGCCCGGCCCGGGAGTGGGCCTACGAGCAGTACTTC. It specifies CASSPAREWAYEQYF.

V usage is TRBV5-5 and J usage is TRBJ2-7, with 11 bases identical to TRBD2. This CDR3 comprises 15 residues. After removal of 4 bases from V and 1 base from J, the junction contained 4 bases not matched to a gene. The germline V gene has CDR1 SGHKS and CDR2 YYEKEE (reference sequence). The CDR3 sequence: CASSLGLAESYEQYF. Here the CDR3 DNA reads TGTGCCAGCAGCCTGGGACTAGCGGAGTCCTACGAGCAGTACTTC.

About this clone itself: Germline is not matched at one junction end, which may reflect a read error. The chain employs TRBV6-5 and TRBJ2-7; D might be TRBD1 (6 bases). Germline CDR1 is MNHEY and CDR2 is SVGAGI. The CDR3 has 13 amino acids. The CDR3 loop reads CASSLSGTRNKDF. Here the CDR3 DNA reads TGTGCCAGCAGCCTTTCCGGGACAAGGAATAAGGACTTC.

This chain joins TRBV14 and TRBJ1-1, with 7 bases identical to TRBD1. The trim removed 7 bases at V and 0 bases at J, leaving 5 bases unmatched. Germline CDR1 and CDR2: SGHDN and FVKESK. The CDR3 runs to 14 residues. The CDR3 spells CASNSQGMNTEAFF. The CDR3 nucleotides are TGTGCCAGCAATTCACAGGGGATGAACACTGAAGCTTTCTTT. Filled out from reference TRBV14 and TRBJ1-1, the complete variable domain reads EAGVTQFPSHSVIEKGQTVTLRCDPISGHDNLYWYRRVMGKEIKFLLHFVKESKQDESGMPNNRFLAERTGGTYSTLKVQPAELEDSGVYFCASNSQGMNTEAFFGQGTRLTVV.

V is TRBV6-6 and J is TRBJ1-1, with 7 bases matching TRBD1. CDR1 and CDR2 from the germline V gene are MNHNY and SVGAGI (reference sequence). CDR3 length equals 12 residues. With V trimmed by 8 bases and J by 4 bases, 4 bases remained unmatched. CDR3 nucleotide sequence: TGTGCCAGCGTAGACAGGGTCACTGAAGCTTTCTTT. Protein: CASVDRVTEAFF.